The 16 T cell receptor beta chains below were found in one sample sequenced in a study of T cell responses to AZD1222 COVID-19 vaccine. TCRdb keeps only in-frame clones here, not all; method: immunoSEQ multiplex PCR. The profile shows roughly 120,000 clones, approximately 88% of them singletons. This material consisted of peripheral blood, taken on day 0 of AZD1222 vaccination. Receptor source: an adult in good health.

The chain carries TRBV28 and TRBJ1-5; no reliable D call. V lost 9 bases and J 0 bases, leaving 9 bases between the germline ends. CDR3 length: 13 amino acids. Germline V gene data show CDR1 as MDHEN and CDR2 as SYDVKM. For the CDR3, the DNA is TGTGCCAGTAAAAAAGATAGCAATCAGCCCCAGCATTTT. Translating gives CASKKDSNQPQHF.

The chain couples TRBV11-2 to TRBJ2-3; D gene unclear. Germline assignment: CDR1 SGHAT and CDR2 FQNNGV. The CDR3 contains 11 residues. The V and J ends lost 8 bases and 1 base respectively, with 4 bases between them. The CDR3 DNA reads as TGTGCCAGCCAGGGCACAGATACGCAGTATTTT. It yields the protein CASQGTDTQYF. The whole variable domain, remainder taken from reference TRBV11-2 and TRBJ2-3, is EAGVAQSPRYKIIEKRQSVAFWCNPISGHATLYWYQQILGQGPKLLIQFQNNGVVDDSQLPKDRFSAERLKGVDSTLKIQPAKLEDSAVYLCASQGTDTQYFGPGTRLTVL.

This CDR3 reads CASSHVSQANSPLHF. The CDR3 DNA is TGTGCCAGCAGCCACGTGAGCCAGGCGAATTCACCCCTCCACTTT. The V gene is TRBV4-2, the J gene TRBJ1-6; no clear D. V lost 3 bases and J 7 bases, leaving 13 bases between the germline ends. The CDR3 extends over 15 amino acids. The germline V gene encodes CDR1 LGHNA and CDR2 YNFKEQ.

In DNA, the CDR3 is TGTGCCATTAACGGGGAGTGGGATGGCTACACCTTC. Translating it yields CAINGEWDGYTF. The chain links TRBV28 to TRBJ1-2, with D unresolved. Trimming removed 10 bases at V and 6 bases at J, with 15 bases between. The germline V gene has CDR1 MDHEN and CDR2 SYDVKM. The CDR3 length is 12 residues.

CDR3 nucleotide sequence: TGTGCCAGCAGCCGCCAGGGGGTGGGCAATCAGCCCCAGCATTTT. Its protein is CASSRQGVGNQPQHF. The J gene is TRBJ1-5, the V gene TRBV6-2 or TRBV6-3; 7 bases line up with TRBD1. J was trimmed by 2 bases and V by 6 bases; bases with no gene match: 7. The CDR3 runs 15 residues. Germline CDR1 and CDR2: MNHEY and SVGEGT.

This clone was counted a single time. The chain couples TRBV5-6 to TRBJ2-1; no clear D. The CDR3 spans 15 residues. The V end lost 0 bases, the J end lost 6 bases, and 13 bases lay between the germline ends. CDR1 is SGHDT, CDR2 YYEEEE, per germline. The chain's CDR3 is CASSLGRLPSNEQFF. CDR3 DNA sequence: TGTGCCAGCAGCTTGGGCCGCCTCCCTAGCAATGAGCAGTTCTTC.

The chain is built from TRBV9 and TRBJ2-1, with TRBD2 matching 7 bases. Trimming at V came to 4 bases and at J to 0 bases, leaving 10 bases not matched to a gene. There are 17 residues in the CDR3. Looked up from germline, CDR1 is SGDLS and CDR2 is YYNGEE. CDR3: CASSPDTAGSSYNEQFF. The CDR3 coding sequence is TGTGCCAGCAGCCCCGATACAGCGGGGAGCTCCTACAATGAGCAGTTCTTC.

The rearrangement links TRBV6-4 to TRBJ1-5, with a weak D call TRBD1 (6 bases). Trimming took 10 bases from V and 0 from J, leaving 22 bases between them. This CDR3 contains 17 residues. Germline V gives CDR1 MRHNA, CDR2 SNTAGT. The CDR3 sequence is CAILVGGGLYSNQPQHF. The CDR3 nucleotides read TGTGCCATCCTGGTCGGGGGGGGCCTGTATAGCAATCAGCCCCAGCATTTT.

This clone was observed a single time. This rearrangement joins TRBV6-6 to TRBJ1-2; the D gene is possibly TRBD1 (6 bases). This CDR3 comprises 15 residues. Trimming pared 0 bases from V and 3 bases from J, leaving 11 bases between. In germline, CDR1 is MNHNY, CDR2 SVGAGI (reference sequence). Here the CDR3 DNA reads TGTGCCAGCAGTTACTCGAGGGGGGGACACTATGGCTACACCTTC. The encoded protein is CASSYSRGGHYGYTF.

The chain uses TRBV6-5 and TRBJ2-7; tentatively, D is TRBD2 (5 bases). The CDR3 has 11 residues. The germline gives CDR1 MNHEY, CDR2 SVGAGI. V was clipped by 3 bases and J by 7 bases, with 7 bases between them. CDR3 protein: CASSYREEQYF. Here the CDR3 DNA reads TGTGCCAGCAGTTATAGGGAGGAGCAGTACTTC.

The chain carries TRBV5-1 and TRBJ1-4, with D perhaps matching TRBD1 (5 bases). CDR3 length equals 16 residues. In germline, CDR1 is SGHRS, CDR2 YFSETQ. Trimming removed 3 bases at V and 0 bases at J, with 12 bases between. The CDR3 reads CASSSGQVTTNEKLFF. In DNA, the CDR3 is TGCGCCAGCAGCTCCGGACAAGTAACAACTAATGAAAAACTGTTTTTT.

The V call is TRBV28, the J call TRBJ1-1; 7 bases are shared with TRBD1. The CDR3 is made up of 13 amino acids. Germline V gene lookup returns CDR1 MDHEN and CDR2 SYDVKM. The trim removed 6 bases at V and 5 bases at J, leaving 6 bases unmatched. The CDR3 is CASSPGQATEAFF. DNA of the CDR3: TGTGCCAGCAGCCCCGGACAGGCGACTGAAGCTTTCTTT.

The J gene is TRBJ2-2, the V gene TRBV6-5, with D maybe TRBD2 (6 bases). Germline values: CDR1 MNHEY, CDR2 SVGAGI. The CDR3 is made up of 15 amino acids. The V end was cut by 5 bases, the J end by 1 base, with 11 bases between. CDR3: CASSRGSRNTGELFF. The DNA of the CDR3 is TGTGCCAGCAGTCGGGGGTCCAGGAACACCGGGGAGCTGTTTTTT.

The V and J genes are TRBV15 and TRBJ2-5, with D tentatively TRBD2 (6 bases). Germline CDR1 is LNHNV and CDR2 is YYDKDF (reference sequence). The V end was cut by 1 base, the J end by 4 bases, with 19 bases between. This CDR3 comprises 17 residues. CDR3 in amino acids: CATSRGRASVPGETQYF. CDR3 bases: TGTGCCACCAGCAGAGGTAGAGCTAGCGTACCTGGAGAGACCCAGTACTTC.

This chain links TRBV11-3 with TRBJ2-1, with D possibly called TRBD1 or TRBD2 (6 bases each). The CDR3 has 15 residues. With 5 bases removed from V and 0 bases from J, the gap between germline ends came to 11 bases. Looked up from germline, CDR1 is SGHNT and CDR2 is YENEEA. CDR3: CASSREGGSYNEQFF. The CDR3 DNA sequence: TGTGCCAGCAGCCGAGAGGGGGGCTCCTACAATGAGCAGTTCTTC.

J is TRBJ2-7 and V is TRBV7-2; 9 positions match TRBD1. J gave up 6 bases and V 5 bases, and 11 bases lay outside the gene matches. This CDR3 is 15 amino acids long. The germline CDR1 and CDR2 sequences are SGHTA and FQGNSA. CDR3 region: CASSPGTGRYGEQYF. The CDR3, as DNA: TGTGCCAGCAGCCCTGGGACAGGGAGGTACGGCGAGCAGTACTTC.